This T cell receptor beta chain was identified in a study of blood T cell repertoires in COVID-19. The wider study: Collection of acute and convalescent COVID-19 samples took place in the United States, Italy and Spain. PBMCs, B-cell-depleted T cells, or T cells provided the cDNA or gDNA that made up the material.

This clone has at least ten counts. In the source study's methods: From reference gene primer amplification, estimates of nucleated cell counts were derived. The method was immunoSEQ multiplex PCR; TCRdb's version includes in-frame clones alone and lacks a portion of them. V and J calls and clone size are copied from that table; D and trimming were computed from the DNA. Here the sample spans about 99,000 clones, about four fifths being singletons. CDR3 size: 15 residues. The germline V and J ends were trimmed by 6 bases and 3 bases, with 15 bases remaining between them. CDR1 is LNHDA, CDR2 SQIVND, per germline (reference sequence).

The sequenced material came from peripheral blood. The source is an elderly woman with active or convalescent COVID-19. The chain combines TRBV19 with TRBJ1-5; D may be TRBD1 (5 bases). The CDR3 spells CASRNLDSNNQPQHF. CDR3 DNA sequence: TGTGCCAGTAGGAACTTAGACAGTAACAATCAGCCCCAGCATTTT.